This T cell receptor beta chain was found in a study of T cell repertoires in cytomegalovirus infection. The overall study: CMV epitopes that were recently identified and HLA-C-restricted were used alongside well-studied HLA-B-restricted ones.

For this clonotype: Its specificity is not known. At one of its ends the junction is not consistent with the germline gene, which may arise from a read error.

Germline assignment: CDR1 SGHVS and CDR2 FQNEAQ. The CDR3 covers 12 residues. TCRdb itself ran the reads through MiXCR, one entry per CDR3 protein. The sample has about 47,000 distinct CDR3 sequences, 15% to 20% seen once. This TCR was recovered from a human donor in good health (CMV status not recorded). Some clones in this sample may be carry-over from other donors' samples. Sequenced material: CD8+ T cells from cultured PBMCs, taken from culture after CMV antigen stimulation. The J gene is TRBJ2-7, the V gene TRBV7-8; weak D call: TRBD1 (5 bases). CDR3 coding DNA: TGTGCCAGCAGCTTAGCGCAGGGCTCGACGCGCTTC. Translating gives CASSLAQGSTRF.